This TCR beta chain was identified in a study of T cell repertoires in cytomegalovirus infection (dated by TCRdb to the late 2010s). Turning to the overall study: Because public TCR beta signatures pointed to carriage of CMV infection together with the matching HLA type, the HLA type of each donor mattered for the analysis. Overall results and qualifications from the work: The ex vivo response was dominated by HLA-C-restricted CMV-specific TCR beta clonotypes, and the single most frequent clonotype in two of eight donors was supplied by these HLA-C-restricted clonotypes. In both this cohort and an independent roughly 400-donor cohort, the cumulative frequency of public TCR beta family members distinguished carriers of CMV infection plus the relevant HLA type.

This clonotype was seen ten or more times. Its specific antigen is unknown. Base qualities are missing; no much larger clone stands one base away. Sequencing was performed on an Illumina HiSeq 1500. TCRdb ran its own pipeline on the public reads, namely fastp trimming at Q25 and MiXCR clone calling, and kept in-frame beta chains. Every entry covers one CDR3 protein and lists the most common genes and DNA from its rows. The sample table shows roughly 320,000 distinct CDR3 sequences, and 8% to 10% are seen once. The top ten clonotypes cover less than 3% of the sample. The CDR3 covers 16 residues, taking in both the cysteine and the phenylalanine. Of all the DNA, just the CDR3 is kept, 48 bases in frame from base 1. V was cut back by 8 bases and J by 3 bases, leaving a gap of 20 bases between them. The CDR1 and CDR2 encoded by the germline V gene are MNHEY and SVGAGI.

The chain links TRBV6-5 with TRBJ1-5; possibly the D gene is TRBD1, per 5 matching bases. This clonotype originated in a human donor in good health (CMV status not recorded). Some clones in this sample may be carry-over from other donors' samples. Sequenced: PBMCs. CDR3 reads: CASSTGTGATNQPQHF. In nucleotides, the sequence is TGTGCCAGCTCTACCGGGACTGGTGCCACCAATCAGCCCCAGCATTTT.